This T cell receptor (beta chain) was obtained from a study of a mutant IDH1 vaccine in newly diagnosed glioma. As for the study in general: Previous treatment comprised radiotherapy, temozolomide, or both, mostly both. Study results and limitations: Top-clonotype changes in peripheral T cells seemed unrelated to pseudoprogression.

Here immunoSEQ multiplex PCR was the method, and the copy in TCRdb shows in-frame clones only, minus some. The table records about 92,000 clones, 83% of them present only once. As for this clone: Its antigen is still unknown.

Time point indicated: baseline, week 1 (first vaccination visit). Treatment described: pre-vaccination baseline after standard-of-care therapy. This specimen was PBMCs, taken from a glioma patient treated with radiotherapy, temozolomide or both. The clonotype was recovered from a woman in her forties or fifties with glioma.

The CDR3 reads CSVSLLLKSANTGELFF. The CDR3 region has the DNA TGCAGCGTTTCCCTTCTTCTTAAGTCCGCGAACACCGGGGAGCTGTTTTTT. The chain employs TRBV29-1 and TRBJ2-2, with D uncertain. Germline loops: CDR1 SQVTM, CDR2 ANQGSEA. Trimming stripped 5 bases from V and 0 bases from J, with 19 bases between. This CDR3 comprises 17 residues.